The 25 T cell receptor beta chains below come from one sample, sequenced in a study of T-cell reconstitution after alpha-beta-depleted transplantation in children. Preparing the TCRbeta library involved the use of unique molecular identifiers. One entry per CDR3 protein, called by TCRdb with MiXCR from the PCR reads. The sample holds over 550,000 distinct CDR3 sequences, roughly 10% seen once. Sequences were derived from PBMCs from the stem cell graft donor, sampled from the stem cell graft. The receptors come from a human donor who donated a stem cell graft to a child with acute myeloid leukemia.

This chain links TRBV27 with TRBJ2-2; 10 bases fit TRBD1. V lost 7 bases and J lost 5; bases outside the gene matches: 7. Germline lookup yields CDR1 MNHEY and CDR2 SMNVEV (reference sequence). This CDR3 contains 15 residues. CDR3 amino acids: CASKSWDRGTGELFF. The CDR3 DNA follows: TGTGCCAGCAAATCCTGGGACAGGGGAACCGGGGAGCTGTTTTTT.

The chain links TRBV6-2 or TRBV6-3 to TRBJ1-5, with TRBD1 identical over 8 bases. The junction had 8 bases not matched to a gene; V was cut back by 6 bases and J by 4 bases. This CDR3 contains 15 residues. Germline loops: CDR1 MNHEY, CDR2 SVGEGT. CDR3 amino acids: CASRREGQENQPQHF. Here the CDR3 DNA reads TGTGCCAGCAGAAGAGAGGGACAGGAGAATCAGCCCCAGCATTTT.

The chain uses TRBV10-3 and TRBJ2-1, with 9 bases matching TRBD1. The CDR3 sequence is 14 residues long. V gave up 4 bases and J gave up 4 bases; unmatched junction bases: 2. CDR1 is ENHRY and CDR2 is SYGVKD in the germline V gene. The CDR3 nucleotides are TGTGCCATCAGTGGAGGACAGGGGTACAATGAGCAGTTCTTC. As protein: CAISGGQGYNEQFF.

This clonotype was picked up a small number of times. The chain recombines TRBV5-1 with TRBJ2-3; TRBD2 matches at 7 bases. V dropped 4 bases and J dropped 1; count of bases not matched to a gene: 6. Germline CDR1 SGHRS, CDR2 YFSETQ. The CDR3 is 15 residues long. CDR3 region: CASSRSSGRTDTQYF. In DNA, the CDR3 is TGCGCCAGCAGCAGATCTAGCGGCCGCACAGATACGCAGTATTTT.

This clonotype was observed many times. The V call is TRBV24-1, the J call TRBJ2-3; TRBD2 matches at 9 bases. V gave up 5 bases and J gave up 1 base; unmatched junction bases: 3. The CDR3 spans 15 residues. Germline values: CDR1 KGHDR, CDR2 SFDVKD. The CDR3: CATSVLAGGTDTQYF. The CDR3 DNA reads TGTGCCACCAGTGTCTTAGCGGGAGGCACAGATACGCAGTATTTT.

The chain couples TRBV7-2 to TRBJ2-3; no clear D. Germline loops: CDR1 SGHTA, CDR2 FQGNSA. This CDR3 is 12 amino acids long. V lost 5 bases and J lost 5, with 8 bases in between. CDR3 protein: CASSPTLDTQYF. CDR3 DNA: TGTGCCAGCAGCCCGACACTAGATACGCAGTATTTT.

The sample holds many counts of this clonotype. This sequence joins TRBV5-1 and TRBJ2-7; D is unclear. CDR1 is SGHRS, CDR2 YFSETQ, per germline. Trimming removed 2 bases at V and 4 bases at J, with 16 bases between. CDR3 length equals 15 residues. CDR3 in amino acids: CASSFGDSGRYEQYF. The CDR3, as DNA: TGCGCCAGCAGCTTTGGGGATAGTGGCCGGTACGAGCAGTACTTC.

This sequence joins TRBV7-3 and TRBJ2-1, with D hard to call. Between the trimmed V and J ends, which lost 2 bases and 8 bases, there was a span of 10 bases. The CDR3 sequence is 13 residues long. The germline V gene encodes CDR1 SGHTA and CDR2 FQGTGA. The CDR3 protein is CASSLARRDEQFF. CDR3 sequence (DNA): TGTGCCAGCAGCTTAGCTCGTCGGGATGAGCAGTTCTTC.

Many counts were recorded for this clonotype. V and J are TRBV20-1 and TRBJ2-3, with 12 bases aligning to TRBD2. From germline, CDR1 is DFQATT and CDR2 SNEGSKA (reference sequence). This CDR3 contains 15 residues. Trimming cost V 3 bases and J 3 bases; bases outside gene matches: 4. The CDR3 region is CSARRLAGDTDTQYF. The CDR3 DNA reads TGCAGTGCTAGGCGACTAGCGGGAGATACAGATACGCAGTATTTT.

This clonotype was seen ten or more times. This rearrangement joins TRBV6-1 to TRBJ2-5; 8 positions match TRBD2. V lost 7 bases to trimming and J lost 5 bases; unmatched junction nucleotides: 12. Germline V gene data show CDR1 as MNHNS and CDR2 as SASEGT. The CDR3 contains 15 residues. The CDR3 here is CASNTTGLDWETQYF. The CDR3 region has the DNA TGTGCCAGCAATACCACGGGACTAGACTGGGAGACCCAGTACTTC.

V and J are TRBV12-3 or TRBV12-4 and TRBJ2-1, with TRBD2 matching 10 bases. The CDR3 totals 17 residues. With 5 bases clipped from V and 4 bases from J, the junction kept 11 bases outside the gene matches. CDR3 coding DNA: TGTGCCAGCAGTCCCCAGAGAATAGCGGGAGGTTACAATGAGCAGTTCTTC. It encodes CASSPQRIAGGYNEQFF.

This clonotype has only a few counts. The V and J genes are TRBV7-2 and TRBJ2-7; TRBD1 matches 9 bases. Germline V gene sequence: CDR1 SGHTA, CDR2 FQGNSA. With V trimmed by 4 bases and J by 1 base, 5 bases remained unmatched. The CDR3 runs 15 residues. The CDR3 sequence: CASSWGQGLSYEQYF. The CDR3 coding sequence is TGTGCCAGCAGCTGGGGACAGGGACTATCCTACGAGCAGTACTTC.

V and J are TRBV6-1 and TRBJ2-2; no clear D gene. This CDR3 has 14 amino acids. V lost 10 bases, J lost 5 bases, and 17 bases lay in between. The germline gives CDR1 MNHNS, CDR2 SASEGT. Written as DNA, the CDR3 is TGTGCCAACTGTAAAGGATCCAAGACCGGGGAGCTGTTTTTT. Translation gives CANCKGSKTGELFF.

A few counts support this clonotype. The rearrangement uses TRBV12-3 or TRBV12-4 and TRBJ2-7, with 11 bases that match TRBD2. With V trimmed by 3 bases and J by 2 bases, 3 bases remained unmatched. This CDR3 region has 15 residues. The CDR3 DNA reads as TGTGCCAGCAGTTTCGGACTAGCGGGCCCCTACGAGCAGTACTTC. Translating gives CASSFGLAGPYEQYF.

J is TRBJ2-5 and V is TRBV20-1, with 7 bases lining up with TRBD2. Per the germline V gene, CDR1 is DFQATT and CDR2 is SNEGSKA (reference sequence). This CDR3 comprises 13 residues. V lost 1 base, J lost 4 bases, and 3 bases stayed unmatched. In DNA, the CDR3 is TGCAGTGCTAGAGTGGGAGGGCCAGAGACCCAGTACTTC. Amino acids: CSARVGGPETQYF.

A few counts support this clonotype. The V and J genes are TRBV27 and TRBJ2-7; D gene unclear. V was shortened by 5 bases and J by 3 bases, with 11 bases between the two germline ends. Germline assignment: CDR1 MNHEY and CDR2 SMNVEV (reference sequence). The CDR3 spans 13 residues. CDR3 loop: CASSLRGLYEQYF. The CDR3 bases are TGTGCCAGCAGTCTCCGTGGTCTCTACGAGCAGTACTTC.

The chain carries TRBV19 and TRBJ1-2; D ambiguous. CDR1 is LNHDA, CDR2 SQIVND, per germline (reference sequence). The CDR3 sequence is 15 residues long. Between the trimmed V and J ends, which lost 3 bases and 6 bases, there was a span of 17 bases. CDR3 sequence (DNA): TGTGCCAGTAGTATCATTGAAGGCAGCGGCAATGGCTACACCTTC. It yields the protein CASSIIEGSGNGYTF. Drawing the rest from reference TRBV19 and TRBJ1-2, the complete variable domain is DGGITQSPKYLFRKEGQNVTLSCEQNLNHDAMYWYRQDPGQGLRLIYYSQIVNDFQKGDIAEGYSVSREKKESFPLTVTSAQKNPTAFYLCASSIIEGSGNGYTFGSGTRLTVV.

This clonotype was counted between two and nine times. J is TRBJ2-6 and V is TRBV9; tentatively, D is TRBD2 (5 bases). This CDR3 contains 14 residues. Trimming cost V 2 bases and J 10 bases, with 13 bases left between them. Per the germline V gene, CDR1 is SGDLS and CDR2 is YYNGEE. The CDR3 nucleotides are TGTGCCAGCAGCGTCGGGGTCAGTTTAAACGTCCTGACTTTC. Encoded protein: CASSVGVSLNVLTF.

The chain carries TRBV5-1 and TRBJ2-7; D possibly uses TRBD1 or TRBD2 (5 bases each). This CDR3 is built from 14 residues. Germline CDR1 SGHRS, CDR2 YFSETQ. V lost 3 bases and J 5 bases, leaving 15 bases between the germline ends. The CDR3 loop reads CASSSSTQGDEQYF. The CDR3 region has the DNA TGCGCCAGCAGCTCGTCAACTCAGGGAGACGAGCAGTACTTC.

This clonotype was detected a few times. The rearrangement joins TRBV7-9 to TRBJ2-1; D call uncertain. Germline V lookup: CDR1 SEHNR, CDR2 FQNEAQ (reference sequence). Trimming removed 4 bases from V and 3 bases from J, with 16 bases in between. This CDR3 has 16 residues. CDR3 sequence reads: CASSSTDPSLYNEQFF. The CDR3, as DNA: TGTGCCAGCAGCTCGACTGATCCTTCCCTCTACAATGAGCAGTTCTTC.

The chain combines TRBV7-2 with TRBJ2-3; TRBD2 aligns across 13 bases. Germline V gives CDR1 SGHTA, CDR2 FQGNSA. Losses at the gene ends were 5 bases for V and 0 bases for J; bases not matched to a gene: 5. This CDR3 contains 17 residues. The CDR3 is CASSTRTSGRSTDTQYF. CDR3 nucleotides: TGTGCCAGCAGCACACGGACTAGCGGGAGAAGCACAGATACGCAGTATTTT.

This clonotype was seen at least ten times. The genes are TRBV12-3 or TRBV12-4 and TRBJ2-2, with unresolved D. Trimming cost V 8 bases and J 8 bases, with 9 bases left between them. The CDR3 length is 11 residues. CDR3 amino acids: CASAPRGELFF. In DNA form, the CDR3 reads TGTGCCAGCGCCCCTCGGGGGGAGCTGTTTTTT.

This clonotype was seen at least ten times. The chain carries TRBV9 and TRBJ2-1; either TRBD1 or TRBD2 may fit D (7 bases each). Germline V gene sequence: CDR1 SGDLS, CDR2 YYNGEE. The CDR3 length is 15 residues. Trimming removed 2 bases from V and 8 bases from J, with 17 bases in between. CDR3 region: CASSVRQGGADEQFF. The CDR3 DNA sequence: TGTGCCAGCAGCGTTCGACAGGGAGGGGCCGATGAGCAGTTCTTC.

The genes are TRBV28 and TRBJ2-7, with a weak D call TRBD2 (5 bases). The CDR3 is 15 residues long. The germline V and J ends were trimmed by 3 bases and 3 bases, with 15 bases remaining between them. From germline, CDR1 is MDHEN and CDR2 SYDVKM. This chain's CDR3 is CASSFGSAPLYEQYF. CDR3 nucleotide sequence: TGTGCCAGCAGTTTTGGTAGCGCCCCCCTCTACGAGCAGTACTTC.

The table lists this clonotype with a few counts. This chain uses TRBV7-2 with TRBJ2-1; D gene ambiguous. V was shortened by 0 bases and J by 1 base, with 13 bases between the two germline ends. Germline CDR1 SGHTA, CDR2 FQGNSA. CDR3 size: 17 residues. The CDR3 DNA follows: TGTGCCAGCAGCTTAGCCTCGAGGAGTAGGTCCTACAATGAGCAGTTCTTC. This sequence encodes CASSLASRSRSYNEQFF.